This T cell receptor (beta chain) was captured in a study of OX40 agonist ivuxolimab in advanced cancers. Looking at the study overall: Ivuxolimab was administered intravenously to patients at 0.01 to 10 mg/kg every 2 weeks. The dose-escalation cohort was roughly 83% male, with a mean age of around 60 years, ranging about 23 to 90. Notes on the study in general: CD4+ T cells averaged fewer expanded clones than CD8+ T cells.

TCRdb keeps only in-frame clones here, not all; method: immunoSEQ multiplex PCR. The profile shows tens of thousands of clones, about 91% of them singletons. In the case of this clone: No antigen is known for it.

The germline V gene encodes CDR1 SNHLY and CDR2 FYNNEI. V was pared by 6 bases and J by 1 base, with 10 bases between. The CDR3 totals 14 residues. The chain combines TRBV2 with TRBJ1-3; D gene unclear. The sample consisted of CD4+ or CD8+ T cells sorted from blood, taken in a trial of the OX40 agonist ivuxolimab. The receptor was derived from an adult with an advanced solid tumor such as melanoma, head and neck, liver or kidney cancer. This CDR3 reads CASRIETSGNTIYF. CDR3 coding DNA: TGTGCCAGCAGGATAGAAACTTCTGGAAACACCATATATTTT.